The following is a T cell receptor beta chain sequence with its context. TCRdb reanalysed the 5' RACE reads using MiXCR and keeps one entry per CDR3 protein. The sample has 200,000 to 300,000 distinct CDR3 sequences, more than 9% seen once. This record belongs to a study of CD8 T cells in ankylosing spondylitis. The TCR originated in a male donor with ankylosing spondylitis or in good health (not recorded which). Sequencing used blood, either unsorted or a sorted T cell fraction (not recorded which).

The DNA of the CDR3 is TGCGCCAGCAGCTTCCAAGTCTATACAGGGGGCAGGCCCACTGAAGCTTTCTTT. Its protein product is CASSFQVYTGGRPTEAFF. V gene TRBV5-1 combines with J gene TRBJ1-1, with 9 bases lining up with TRBD1. This CDR3 has 18 amino acids. The junction had 15 bases not matched to a gene; V was cut back by 2 bases and J by 4 bases. Germline V gives CDR1 SGHRS, CDR2 YFSETQ.